The present T cell receptor beta chain was sequenced within a study of shared clonotypes between healthy human individuals. Study information: Researchers drew samples from two women and a few men aged 18 to 49.

The CDR3 extends over 13 amino acids. The V gene's germline CDR1 is SGHVS and CDR2 FQNEAQ. J gave up 3 bases and V 3 bases, and 1 base lay outside the gene matches. Original handling: From ImmunoSEQ came sequences covering only the junction and carrying no quality scores, so filtering differed. Method: immunoSEQ multiplex PCR; TCRdb's copy keeps in-frame clones and lacks some. V and J calls and clone size follow that table, whereas D and trimming were derived from the DNA. The sample comprises approximately 500,000 clones, 60% to 80% of which are singletons, and around an eighth rests with the top ten. The donors were all Caucasian adults (living in Nashville, Tennessee). Unsorted samples relied on about 86 million PBMCs, which served as the source of genomic DNA.

This receptor was obtained from a woman aged 40 to 50 in good health. Some clones in this sample may be carry-over from other donors' samples. This chain joins TRBV7-8 and TRBJ2-5; TRBD1 agrees at 7 bases. The source material was PBMCs. Written as DNA, the CDR3 is TGTGCCAGCAGCTTCGACAGGGAAGAGACCCAGTACTTC. Translating gives CASSFDREETQYF.